The 25 T cell receptor beta chains in this list originate from one sample, sequenced in a study of cytotoxic CD8 clonotypes in ibrutinib-treated CLL. Assay used: immunoSEQ multiplex PCR; TCRdb lists only in-frame clones, some missing. Altogether 100,000 to 150,000 clones are present, 70% to 90% being singletons, with the ten largest covering roughly 1.9%. The sequenced sample was PBMCs, obtained after 24 months of ibrutinib treatment. Source of these receptors: a human donor with chronic lymphocytic leukemia.

CDR3 sequence: CASSLQGGLTDTQYF. CDR3 nucleotides: TGTGCCAGCAGCCTTCAGGGCGGGCTAACAGATACGCAGTATTTT. The chain links TRBV28 to TRBJ2-3; D is tentatively TRBD1 or TRBD2 (5 bases each). The CDR3 has 15 residues. V was cut by 6 bases and J by 3 bases, with 16 bases left in between. The germline gives CDR1 MDHEN, CDR2 SYDVKM.

This clone is labeled medium-sized. The chain carries TRBV6-6 and TRBJ2-1; no definite D call. V shed 5 bases and J shed 14 bases, with 7 bases lying between them. CDR1 and CDR2 (germline): MNHNY, SVGAGI (reference sequence). The CDR3 runs to 9 residues. The CDR3 sequence is CASSPRKFF. CDR3 bases: TGTGCCAGCAGTCCACGGAAGTTCTTC.

This clone has only one observation. This chain uses TRBV7-2 with TRBJ1-1; D may be TRBD1 (6 bases). The V gene's germline CDR1 is SGHTA and CDR2 FQGNSA. CDR3 length: 14 amino acids. V shed 2 bases and J shed 3 bases, with 10 bases lying between them. DNA for the CDR3: TGTGCCAGCAGCTTATTAGGGGGGGACACTGAAGCTTTCTTT. It is translated as CASSLLGGDTEAFF.

The rearrangement uses TRBV15 and TRBJ2-1; 10 bases are a match to TRBD2. With 1 base clipped from V and 6 bases from J, the junction kept 9 bases outside the gene matches. Germline V lookup: CDR1 LNHNV, CDR2 YYDKDF (reference sequence). The CDR3 has 17 residues. The DNA for the CDR3 is TGTGCCACCAGCAGAGGTAGCGGGGGGTCCCTAGGCAATGAGCAGTTCTTC. Residues: CATSRGSGGSLGNEQFF.

This clone was seen only once. The chain is built from TRBV4-2 and TRBJ1-3; 8 nucleotides agree with TRBD1. Germline assignment: CDR1 LGHNA and CDR2 YNFKEQ. This CDR3 spans 22 amino acids. After removal of 0 bases from V and 1 base from J, the junction contained 20 bases not matched to a gene. As DNA, the CDR3 is TGTGCCAGCAGCCAAGAACCACCCCGCGGACAGGGAATTTTTTTTTCTGGAAACACCATATATTTT. Protein: CASSQEPPRGQGIFFSGNTIYF.

V and J are TRBV6-5 and TRBJ1-5, with D perhaps TRBD1 (5 bases). V gave up 6 bases and J gave up 4 bases, with 10 bases separating them. Germline V gene lookup returns CDR1 MNHEY and CDR2 SVGAGI. This CDR3 is built from 13 residues. CDR3 nucleotide sequence: TGTGCCAGCAGAGAGACAGCTAATCAGCCCCAGCATTTT. Its protein is CASRETANQPQHF.

This chain links TRBV30 with TRBJ1-2; D call uncertain. The CDR3 length is 14 residues. V lost 0 bases, J lost 0 bases, and 8 bases lay in between. The germline V gene encodes CDR1 GTSNPN and CDR2 SVGIG (reference sequence). The CDR3: CAWSVGPSNYGYTF. CDR3 coding DNA: TGTGCCTGGAGTGTAGGTCCTTCTAACTATGGCTACACCTTC.

This rearrangement joins TRBV6-5 to TRBJ2-5; D is ambiguous. Germline CDR1 is MNHEY and CDR2 is SVGAGI. The ends were cut back, 4 bases at V and 3 bases at J, with 9 bases in the middle. The CDR3 loop spans 13 amino acids. This CDR3 is CASSSSRKETQYF. In DNA, the CDR3 is TGTGCCAGCAGTTCCTCTAGGAAAGAGACCCAGTACTTC.

The chain uses TRBV5-1 and TRBJ1-2, with a possible D match to TRBD1 (6 bases). Trimming took off 3 bases at V and 7 bases at J, with 25 bases between the two ends. The CDR3 covers 17 residues. The V gene's germline CDR1 is SGHRS and CDR2 YFSETQ. This CDR3 is CASSSNPLGGGIGGYTF. In nucleotides, the CDR3 is TGCGCCAGCAGCTCAAATCCCCTCGGAGGGGGGATAGGTGGCTACACCTTC.

V usage is TRBV29-1 and J usage is TRBJ2-5; 10 bases are a match to TRBD1. The CDR3 extends over 14 amino acids. Losses at the gene ends were 4 bases for V and 5 bases for J; bases not matched to a gene: 7. The germline CDR1 and CDR2 sequences are SQVTM and ANQGSEA. CDR3 nucleotide sequence: TGCAGCGTTGGGGCCGGGACAGGGGTCGAGACCCAGTACTTC. Encoded protein: CSVGAGTGVETQYF.

The genes are TRBV4-3 and TRBJ2-3; TRBD2 is a possible D gene (5 bases). The CDR3 is 16 amino acids. Trimming cost V 4 bases and J 2 bases, with 16 bases left between them. CDR1 and CDR2 from the germline V gene are LGHNA and YSLEER. Here the CDR3 reads CASSRGPNYDTDTQYF. The DNA for the CDR3 is TGCGCCAGCAGCCGAGGGCCGAACTACGACACAGATACGCAGTATTTT.

V usage is TRBV5-4 and J usage is TRBJ2-1; 9 nucleotides line up with TRBD2. Germline loops: CDR1 SGHNT, CDR2 YYREEE (reference sequence). After removal of 4 bases from V and 6 bases from J, the junction contained 23 bases not matched to a gene. The CDR3 has 20 residues. CDR3 sequence reads: CASSTFGLGSSGTGRNEQFF. CDR3 nucleotides: TGTGCCAGCAGCACATTCGGGCTTGGCTCTAGCGGGACGGGCCGCAATGAGCAGTTCTTC.

This rearrangement joins TRBV9 to TRBJ2-6; D not resolved. Trimming left V 0 bases short and J 1 base short, with 5 bases between. The germline CDR1 and CDR2 sequences are SGDLS and YYNGEE. The CDR3 has 15 amino acids. The DNA of the CDR3 is TGTGCCAGCAGCGTAGGAGGTTCTGGGGCCAACGTCCTGACTTTC. Translation: CASSVGGSGANVLTF.

The chain joins TRBV7-2 to TRBJ2-7; TRBD1 matches 10 bases. In germline, CDR1 is SGHTA, CDR2 FQGNSA. The CDR3 spans 17 residues. Trimming cost V 1 base and J 3 bases; bases outside gene matches: 9. This CDR3 is CASSLEYSGTGVYEQYF. The CDR3 coding sequence is TGTGCCAGCAGCTTAGAGTACAGTGGGACAGGGGTCTACGAGCAGTACTTC.

V gene TRBV7-9 combines with J gene TRBJ2-7; the D is unclear. Germline V gene lookup returns CDR1 SEHNR and CDR2 FQNEAQ (reference sequence). Trimming took 2 bases from V and 5 from J, leaving 10 bases between them. The CDR3 spans 13 residues. CDR3 region: CASSLMELDEQYF. The CDR3 nucleotides read TGTGCCAGCAGCTTAATGGAGTTGGACGAGCAGTACTTC.

The chain recombines TRBV2 with TRBJ2-1; TRBD2 aligns across 9 bases. In germline, CDR1 is SNHLY, CDR2 FYNNEI. The junction had 2 bases not matched to a gene; V was cut back by 7 bases and J by 1 base. There are 14 residues in the CDR3. The CDR3 here is CASKSGGSYNEQFF. The CDR3 coding sequence is TGTGCCAGCAAGAGCGGGGGGTCCTACAATGAGCAGTTCTTC.

V and J are TRBV18 and TRBJ1-2; D is possibly TRBD1 (5 bases). With 4 bases removed from V and 0 bases from J, the gap between germline ends came to 15 bases. CDR1 and CDR2 from the germline V gene are KGHSH and LQKENI. This CDR3 is 16 amino acids long. CDR3 DNA sequence: TGTGCCAGCTCACTCACCGGGACGCGATCTAACTATGGCTACACCTTC. The encoded protein is CASSLTGTRSNYGYTF.

The rearrangement uses TRBV18 and TRBJ1-2; no definite D call. Germline CDR1 is KGHSH and CDR2 is LQKENI. V dropped 3 bases and J dropped 4 bases, with 15 bases sitting between them. The CDR3 is made up of 15 amino acids. CDR3 DNA: TGTGCCAGCTCACCCACTAACCTCAGAAGCTATGGCTACACCTTC. The encoded protein is CASSPTNLRSYGYTF.

A few counts support this clone. The chain joins TRBV27 to TRBJ2-1, with D perhaps matching TRBD2 (5 bases). The length of the CDR3 is 15 residues. Trimming removed 6 bases at V and 0 bases at J, with 12 bases between. Germline CDR1 reads MNHEY; CDR2 reads SMNVEV (reference sequence). The CDR3 nucleotides are TGTGCCAGCAGCCTCGACTACGACTCCTACAATGAGCAGTTCTTC. Its protein product is CASSLDYDSYNEQFF.

This chain joins TRBV5-6 and TRBJ2-1; 9 bases are a match to TRBD1. The CDR3 runs to 14 residues. J gave up 5 bases and V 7 bases, and 7 bases lay outside the gene matches. Germline V CDR1 and CDR2: SGHDT, YYEEEE. The CDR3 protein is CASRDRDTNNEQFF. The CDR3 bases are TGTGCCAGCCGGGACAGGGATACCAACAATGAGCAGTTCTTC.

This clone has only one observation. The chain is built from TRBV7-9 and TRBJ2-2; 8 nucleotides agree with TRBD2. Germline V lookup: CDR1 SEHNR, CDR2 FQNEAQ (reference sequence). V gave up 3 bases and J gave up 3 bases; unmatched junction bases: 3. CDR3 length: 15 amino acids. The CDR3 DNA reads TGTGCCAGCAGCTTTGCACTAGCGGACACCGGGGAGCTGTTTTTT. It yields the protein CASSFALADTGELFF. The variable domain in full, completed from reference TRBV7-9 and TRBJ2-2, reads DTGVSQNPRHKITKRGQNVTFRCDPISEHNRLYWYRQTLGQGPEFLTYFQNEAQLEKSRLLSDRFSAERPKGSFSTLEIQRTEQGDSAMYLCASSFALADTGELFFGEGSRLTVL.

The DNA of the CDR3 is TGTGCCAGCAGCTTAGTGGGGGGGCGCCTACGTAATGAAAAACTGTTTTTT. Its protein product is CASSLVGGRLRNEKLFF. The chain is built from TRBV11-2 and TRBJ1-4; a weak D match, TRBD1 (6 bases). The V end lost 1 base, the J end lost 4 bases, and 16 bases lay between the germline ends. CDR3 length: 17 residues. Germline values: CDR1 SGHAT, CDR2 FQNNGV.

V and J are TRBV19 and TRBJ1-2; 8 nucleotides align to TRBD1. The germline CDR1 and CDR2 sequences are LNHDA and SQIVND (reference sequence). With V trimmed by 7 bases and J by 3 bases, 4 bases remained unmatched. CDR3 length equals 13 residues. The CDR3 spells CASTPTGDYGYTF. Written as DNA, the CDR3 is TGTGCCAGTACCCCGACAGGGGACTATGGCTACACCTTC.

The chain uses TRBV5-1 and TRBJ2-5; tentatively, D is TRBD2 (5 bases). Per germline, CDR1 SGHRS and CDR2 YFSETQ. The CDR3 extends over 17 amino acids. V was shortened by 0 bases and J by 2 bases, with 17 bases between the two germline ends. The CDR3 region is CASSLVQIGGLQETQYF. For the CDR3, the DNA is TGCGCCAGCAGCTTGGTTCAAATCGGAGGCCTACAAGAGACCCAGTACTTC.

The chain links TRBV10-3 to TRBJ1-3, with D possibly being TRBD1 (5 bases). The CDR3 consists of 15 residues. Germline CDR1 is ENHRY and CDR2 is SYGVKD. V lost 1 base and J 4 bases, leaving 11 bases between the germline ends. CDR3 DNA: TGTGCCATCAGTGAGTGGGCAGGGATAGGAAACACCATATATTTT. This encodes CAISEWAGIGNTIYF.